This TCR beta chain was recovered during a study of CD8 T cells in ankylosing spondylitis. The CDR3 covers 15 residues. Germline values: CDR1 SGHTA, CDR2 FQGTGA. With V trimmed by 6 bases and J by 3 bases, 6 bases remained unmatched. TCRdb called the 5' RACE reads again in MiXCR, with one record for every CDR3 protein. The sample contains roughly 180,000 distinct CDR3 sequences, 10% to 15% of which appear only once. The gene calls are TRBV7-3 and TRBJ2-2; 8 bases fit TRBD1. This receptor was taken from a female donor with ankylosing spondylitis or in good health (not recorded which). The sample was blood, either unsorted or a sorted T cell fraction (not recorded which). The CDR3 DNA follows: TGTGCCAGCAGGAGGGGGACAGGCGACACCGGGGAGCTGTTTTTT. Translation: CASRRGTGDTGELFF.